The subject of this entry is one TCR beta chain. Its antigen is as yet unknown. A much larger clone differs from this one at a single base, so this may be a read error. The germline gives CDR1 SGHRS, CDR2 YFSETQ. The V end was cut by 2 bases, the J end by 6 bases, with 15 bases between. The CDR3 has 14 amino acids. This sample was included in a study of CD8+CD57+ T cells in acquired aplastic anemia. Study details: The DNA of sorted CD4+ and CD8+ cells averaged around 3 ug.

Genomic DNA constituted the template upon which TCR beta VDJ and CDR3 profiling was performed. Using its own MiXCR run on the reads, TCRdb lists one record per CDR3 protein. The repertoire holds around 500,000 distinct CDR3 sequences, with roughly a third as singletons. Study conclusions and caveats: With respect to CD8+ Simpson's diversity, patients and controls did not differ significantly. Fewer than 35 sequences, all CD8+ CDR3, were shared between patients and controls.

Selection for sequencing was limited to patients who had shown CD8+CD57+ cell expansion by flow cytometry. The chain joins TRBV5-1 to TRBJ2-7; D not resolved. The source of this sequence is a human donor with aplastic anemia. Sequenced material: sorted CD4+, CD8+, or CD8+CD57+ T cells (not recorded which) from PBMCs. The DNA of the CDR3 is TGCGCCAGCAGCTTTGAAGTCCTGGCTCCCGAGCAGTACTTC. Residues: CASSFEVLAPEQYF.